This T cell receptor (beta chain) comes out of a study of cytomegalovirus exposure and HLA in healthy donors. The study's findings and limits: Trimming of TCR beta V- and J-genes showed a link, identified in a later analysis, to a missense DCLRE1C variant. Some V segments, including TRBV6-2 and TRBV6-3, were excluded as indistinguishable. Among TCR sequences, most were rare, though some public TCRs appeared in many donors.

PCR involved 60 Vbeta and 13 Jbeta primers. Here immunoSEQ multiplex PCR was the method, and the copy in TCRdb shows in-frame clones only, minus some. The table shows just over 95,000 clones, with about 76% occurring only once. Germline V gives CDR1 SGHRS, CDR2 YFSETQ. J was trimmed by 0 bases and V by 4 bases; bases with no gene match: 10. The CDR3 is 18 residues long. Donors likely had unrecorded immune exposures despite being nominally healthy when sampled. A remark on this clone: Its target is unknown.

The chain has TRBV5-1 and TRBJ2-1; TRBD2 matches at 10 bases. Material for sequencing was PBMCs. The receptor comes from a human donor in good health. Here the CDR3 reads CASSPGLAVQSSYNEQFF. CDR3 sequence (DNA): TGCGCCAGCAGCCCTGGACTAGCGGTACAGAGCTCCTACAATGAGCAGTTCTTC.